The 9 T cell receptor beta chains presented below share a single source sample, sequenced in a study of follicular helper T cells after annual influenza vaccination. This sample's time point: 2015-2016 season, 7 days after influenza vaccination. The assay was immunoSEQ multiplex PCR, and TCRdb's table has in-frame clones only and misses some. Here the sample spans over a thousand clones, 85% to 90% being singletons. Here the sequenced sample was CXCR5+ CD38- circulating T follicular helper cells from blood, taken 7 days after influenza vaccination. Subset denoted: circulating Tfh, non-naive CD4+CXCR5+PD-1+ (ICOS+CD38+ or ICOS-CD38-). These receptors all come from an adult who received the influenza vaccine.

V is TRBV5-1 and J is TRBJ2-3, with D possibly matching TRBD1 (5 bases). With 0 bases removed from V and 4 bases from J, the gap between germline ends came to 9 bases. CDR3 size: 14 residues. Germline CDR1 reads SGHRS; CDR2 reads YFSETQ. CDR3 sequence: CASSLAGWADTQYF. The CDR3 nucleotides read TGCGCCAGCAGCTTGGCAGGGTGGGCAGATACGCAGTATTTT.

CDR3 coding DNA: TGTGCCAGCAGTCGAAGCGGGGGGAGCACAGATACGCAGTATTTT. Amino acid sequence: CASSRSGGSTDTQYF. This rearrangement joins TRBV9 to TRBJ2-3, with 9 bases identical to TRBD2. The CDR3 has 15 amino acids. J gave up 0 bases and V 5 bases, and 4 bases lay outside the gene matches. Germline CDR1 is SGDLS and CDR2 is YYNGEE.

This chain uses TRBV20-1 with TRBJ2-5, with D unresolved. The V end was cut by 6 bases, the J end by 3 bases, with 8 bases between. This CDR3 is 11 amino acids long. Germline V gives CDR1 DFQATT, CDR2 SNEGSKA (reference sequence). The CDR3, as DNA: TGCAGTGCCCAATTGGAAGAGACCCAGTACTTC. Its translation: CSAQLEETQYF.

The J gene is TRBJ2-1, the V gene TRBV6-5; 12 nucleotides line up with TRBD1. After removal of 7 bases from V and 7 bases from J, the junction contained 5 bases not matched to a gene. The CDR3 consists of 14 residues. Germline V gives CDR1 MNHEY, CDR2 SVGAGI. The CDR3 DNA is TGTGCCAGCAACCGGGACAGGGGGCTTAATGAGCAGTTCTTC. Translated, it gives CASNRDRGLNEQFF.

The chain joins TRBV5-1 to TRBJ2-5, with D perhaps matching TRBD2 (7 bases). The CDR3 is 16 amino acids. V was trimmed by 3 bases and J by 4 bases, leaving 19 bases between them. Germline V gene sequence: CDR1 SGHRS, CDR2 YFSETQ. CDR3 sequence (DNA): TGCGCCAGCAGCTCCGGGGGGCGGGGTGTAGGAGAGACCCAGTACTTC. Amino acids: CASSSGGRGVGETQYF.

V and J are TRBV7-9 and TRBJ2-6; 7 bases map to TRBD1. CDR3 length: 16 amino acids. With V trimmed by 1 base and J by 2 bases, 2 bases remained unmatched. Germline CDR1 and CDR2: SEHNR and FQNEAQ (reference sequence). The CDR3 loop is CASSLGDRAGANVLTF. The CDR3 bases are TGTGCCAGCAGCTTAGGCGACAGGGCTGGGGCCAACGTCCTGACTTTC.

This chain connects TRBV30 to TRBJ1-2; TRBD1 agrees at 10 bases. The CDR3 is 15 amino acids. The V and J ends lost 3 bases and 4 bases, in that order; junction bases with no gene match: 8. Germline V gene lookup returns CDR1 GTSNPN and CDR2 SVGIG (reference sequence). CDR3 bases: TGTGCCTGGAGACATCCGGGACAGGGGATCTATGGCTACACCTTC. It is translated as CAWRHPGQGIYGYTF.

This chain uses TRBV18 with TRBJ1-5; D ambiguous. Trimming took off 3 bases at V and 9 bases at J, with 15 bases between the two ends. CDR3 size: 14 residues. From germline, CDR1 is KGHSH and CDR2 LQKENI. Written as DNA, the CDR3 is TGTGCCAGCTCACCCGATGTATCGGCGTCGCCCCAGCATTTT. It translates to CASSPDVSASPQHF.

J is TRBJ2-7 and V is TRBV30; no clear D gene. CDR1 and CDR2 from the germline V gene are GTSNPN and SVGIG (reference sequence). V gave up 7 bases and J gave up 1 base, with 17 bases separating them. This CDR3 comprises 14 residues. In DNA form, the CDR3 reads TGTGCCTTAACGTGGAGCCGAGCATCCTACGAGCAGTACTTC. It codes for CALTWSRASYEQYF. Full variable domain (rest looked up from reference TRBV30 and TRBJ2-7): SQTIHQWPATLVQPVGSPLSLECTVEGTSNPNLYWYRQAAGRGLQLLFYSVGIGQISSEVPQNLSASRPQDRQFILSSKKLLLSDSGFYLCALTWSRASYEQYFGPGTRLTVT.